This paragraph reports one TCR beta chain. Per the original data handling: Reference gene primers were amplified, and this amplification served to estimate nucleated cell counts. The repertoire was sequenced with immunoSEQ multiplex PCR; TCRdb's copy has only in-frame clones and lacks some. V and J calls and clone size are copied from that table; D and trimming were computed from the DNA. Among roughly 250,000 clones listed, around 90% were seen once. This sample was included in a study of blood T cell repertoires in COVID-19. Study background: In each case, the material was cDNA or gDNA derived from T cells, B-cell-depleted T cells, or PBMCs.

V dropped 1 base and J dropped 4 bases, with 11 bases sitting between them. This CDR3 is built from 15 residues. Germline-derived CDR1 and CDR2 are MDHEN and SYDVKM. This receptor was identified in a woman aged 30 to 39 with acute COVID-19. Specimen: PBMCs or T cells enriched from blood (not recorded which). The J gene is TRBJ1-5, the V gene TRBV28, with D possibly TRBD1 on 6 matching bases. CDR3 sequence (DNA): TGTGCCAGCAGTTTATCCGGACAGCCTAATCAGCCCCAGCATTTT. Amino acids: CASSLSGQPNQPQHF.